The 21 T cell receptor beta chains below come from one sample, sequenced in a study of T-cell memory formation after mild COVID-19 (dated by TCRdb to the early 2020s). Receptor libraries were prepared by 5' RACE. Sequenced on an Illumina NovaSeq 6000. Using fastp trimming at Q25 and MiXCR clonotype assembly, TCRdb reanalyzed the public sequencing data and kept in-frame beta chains. A single entry per CDR3 protein holds the most common genes and DNA from its merged rows. This sample holds 200,000 or so distinct CDR3 sequences; around 17% were observed only once. The ten largest make up 2.4% of the sample. Material for sequencing was PBMCs or a T cell subset sorted from them (not recorded which). The receptors come from an adult woman who had mild COVID-19 (a few samples of this study predate the infection). The sample titles of this study are shuffled in the database, so cell type and time point are left out; the donor was told from shared clones.

There are a few counts of this clonotype. The chain carries TRBV27 and TRBJ1-6, with TRBD1 identical over 9 bases. From germline, CDR1 is MNHEY and CDR2 SMNVEV (reference sequence). The ends lost 6 bases at V and 8 bases at J; junction bases unmatched: 11. There are 16 residues in the CDR3. CDR3 in amino acids: CASSRGTGRVYSPLHF. Written as DNA, the CDR3 is TGTGCCAGCAGCCGGGGGACAGGGAGGGTATATTCACCCCTCCACTTT.

This clonotype has just a few counts. The genes are TRBV18 and TRBJ1-4; 10 positions match TRBD1. This CDR3 comprises 15 residues. The junction had 6 bases not matched to a gene; V was cut back by 4 bases and J by 7 bases. CDR1 and CDR2 (germline): KGHSH, LQKENI. As DNA, the CDR3 is TGTGCCAGCTCACTGCGGGACAGGGGTACTGAAAAACTGTTTTTT. It encodes CASSLRDRGTEKLFF.

Only a few counts were recorded for this clonotype. The gene calls are TRBV15 and TRBJ2-3; TRBD2 agrees at 10 bases. With V trimmed by 0 bases and J by 1 base, 4 bases remained unmatched. Germline-derived CDR1 and CDR2 are LNHNV and YYDKDF (reference sequence). The CDR3 is 17 amino acids. CDR3 DNA sequence: TGTGCCACCAGCAGAGAAACCGGGACTAGCGGCACAGATACGCAGTATTTT. Its protein product is CATSRETGTSGTDTQYF.

This clonotype showed up just a few times. V and J are TRBV9 and TRBJ1-4; D is perhaps TRBD1 (5 bases). The CDR3 is made up of 16 amino acids. V was clipped by 3 bases and J by 0 bases, with 12 bases between them. CDR1 is SGDLS, CDR2 YYNGEE, per germline. The CDR3 DNA sequence: TGTGCCAGCAGCGGGGACGGACCTGCAACTAATGAAAAACTGTTTTTT. This encodes CASSGDGPATNEKLFF.

V gene TRBV5-5 combines with J gene TRBJ1-4; TRBD1 matches 8 bases. V was pared by 6 bases and J by 3 bases, with 16 bases of the junction left unmatched. The length of the CDR3 is 18 residues. Germline assignment: CDR1 SGHKS and CDR2 YYEKEE (reference sequence). The DNA of the CDR3 is TGTGCCAGCAAACTCAGGGGGCGGACAACGTCGGCTAATGAAAAACTGTTTTTT. Protein: CASKLRGRTTSANEKLFF.

This sequence joins TRBV12-3 or TRBV12-4 and TRBJ2-1; 9 nucleotides match TRBD1. Unmatched junction bases numbered 5, after V lost 6 bases and J lost 5 bases. This CDR3 has 14 amino acids. CDR3 sequence: CASSLTGGHNEQFF. The CDR3 coding sequence is TGTGCCAGCAGCTTGACAGGGGGACACAATGAGCAGTTCTTC.

CDR3 bases: TGTGCCAGCAGACCGAGGCGGAGAATGTCAGATACGCAGTATTTT. It is translated as CASRPRRRMSDTQYF. The chain uses TRBV27 and TRBJ2-3; unclear D gene. This CDR3 contains 15 residues. V was trimmed by 6 bases and J by 4 bases, leaving 17 bases between them. CDR1 and CDR2 (germline): MNHEY, SMNVEV (reference sequence).

The V and J genes are TRBV12-3 or TRBV12-4 and TRBJ1-6; D might be TRBD1 (6 bases). V was shortened by 3 bases and J by 14 bases, with 14 bases between the two germline ends. The CDR3 contains 13 residues. CDR3 sequence: CASSLRQDSSLHF. DNA of the CDR3: TGTGCCAGCAGTTTGCGACAGGACTCATCCCTCCACTTT.

This clonotype was picked up a small number of times. This chain joins TRBV7-2 and TRBJ2-7, with 7 bases that match TRBD2. Germline trimming cut 5 bases from V and 4 bases from J; bases unmatched to any gene: 8. This CDR3 region has 14 residues. Germline V CDR1 and CDR2: SGHTA, FQGNSA. The CDR3 DNA follows: TGTGCCAGCAGCCCCCTGCGGGAGTGGTACGAGCAGTACTTC. It is translated as CASSPLREWYEQYF.

This clonotype was found a few times. The gene calls are TRBV9 and TRBJ1-2; D is uncertain. The ends were cut back, 4 bases at V and 6 bases at J, with 16 bases in the middle. Germline CDR1 reads SGDLS; CDR2 reads YYNGEE. This CDR3 has 14 amino acids. CDR3 sequence (DNA): TGTGCCAGCAGCCCCTACCCCGGGAGCAATGGCTACACCTTC. It specifies CASSPYPGSNGYTF.

V gene TRBV20-1 combines with J gene TRBJ1-1, with 9 nucleotides matching TRBD1. Germline values: CDR1 DFQATT, CDR2 SNEGSKA (reference sequence). Trimming cost V 5 bases and J 3 bases; bases outside gene matches: 10. This CDR3 is built from 15 residues. DNA of the CDR3: TGCAGTGCTGGGGGACAGGGAGGGGTGTACACTGAAGCTTTCTTT. Residues: CSAGGQGGVYTEAFF.

This chain joins TRBV18 and TRBJ2-3; D might be TRBD1 (6 bases). Germline loops: CDR1 KGHSH, CDR2 LQKENI. Trimming took 0 bases from V and 1 from J, leaving 11 bases between them. The CDR3 has 16 residues. The CDR3, as DNA: TGTGCCAGCTCACCACCGATGACAGGTCGCACAGATACGCAGTATTTT. This encodes CASSPPMTGRTDTQYF.

The sample holds a few counts of this clonotype. The chain is built from TRBV10-2 and TRBJ2-3; the match to TRBD1 covers 7 bases. Germline CDR1 and CDR2: WSHSY and SAAADI. The trim removed 6 bases at V and 2 bases at J, leaving 8 bases unmatched. This CDR3 comprises 15 residues. CDR3 sequence (DNA): TGCGCCAGCAGCCCCGGGACAGCTTACACAGATACGCAGTATTTT. Amino acids: CASSPGTAYTDTQYF.

This clonotype was seen a few times. The chain links TRBV5-4 to TRBJ2-1; D is ambiguous. The CDR3 has 13 residues. CDR1 is SGHNT and CDR2 is YYREEE in the germline V gene (reference sequence). V was clipped by 4 bases and J by 10 bases, with 15 bases between them. CDR3 DNA sequence: TGTGCCAGCAGCCGCTACCCTAAAACGGAGCAGTTCTTC. Encoded protein: CASSRYPKTEQFF.

The J gene is TRBJ1-4, the V gene TRBV15; D call uncertain. The CDR3 is 14 amino acids. V was clipped by 1 base and J by 0 bases, with 3 bases between them. Per germline, CDR1 LNHNV and CDR2 YYDKDF (reference sequence). This CDR3 reads CATSRAATNEKLFF. In DNA form, the CDR3 reads TGTGCCACCAGCAGAGCCGCAACTAATGAAAAACTGTTTTTT.

The chain is built from TRBV20-1 and TRBJ2-3; D gene uncertain. The CDR3 runs to 14 residues. V dropped 6 bases and J dropped 2 bases, with 15 bases sitting between them. Germline V gene sequence: CDR1 DFQATT, CDR2 SNEGSKA (reference sequence). This chain's CDR3 is CSAPEGSTTDTQYF. As DNA, the CDR3 is TGCAGTGCACCCGAAGGGTCTACCACAGATACGCAGTATTTT.

The sample holds a few counts of this clonotype. For the CDR3, the DNA is TGTGCCAGCAGCTTAAGCGGGAGAGGGTACAATGAGCAGTTCTTC. Translation gives CASSLSGRGYNEQFF. J is TRBJ2-1 and V is TRBV5-5, with TRBD2 matching over 8 bases. The CDR3 is 15 amino acids. CDR1 is SGHKS and CDR2 is YYEKEE in the germline V gene (reference sequence). V shed 2 bases, J shed 4 bases, and the junction held 5 bases outside the gene matches.

This clonotype turned up a few times. This CDR3 is CASSQSLVRSRDLERVGYEQYF. CDR3 bases: TGCGCCAGCAGCCAATCCCTTGTACGGTCCCGAGATCTCGAGAGGGTAGGCTACGAGCAGTACTTC. The rearrangement joins TRBV4-3 to TRBJ2-7; D may be TRBD2 (5 bases). This CDR3 comprises 22 residues. In germline, CDR1 is LGHNA, CDR2 YSLEER. V was trimmed by 2 bases and J by 3 bases, leaving 35 bases between them.

This clonotype appeared a few times. This rearrangement joins TRBV7-9 to TRBJ2-5; the match to TRBD2 covers 8 bases. The ends lost 2 bases at V and 5 bases at J; junction bases unmatched: 7. CDR1 and CDR2 from the germline V gene are SEHNR and FQNEAQ (reference sequence). The CDR3 contains 15 residues. The CDR3 nucleotides read TGTGCCAGCAGCTTACCAAGCGGGAGTTACGAGACCCAGTACTTC. It codes for CASSLPSGSYETQYF.

This clonotype was picked up one time. This chain joins TRBV19 and TRBJ1-4, with 7 bases that match TRBD1. The ends lost 6 bases at V and 7 bases at J; junction bases unmatched: 20. The CDR3 runs 18 residues. Germline assignment: CDR1 LNHDA and CDR2 SQIVND (reference sequence). The CDR3 nucleotides are TGTGCCAGTAGGTCCGGGGACAGCTTCACTCCTCGTGGTGAAAAACTGTTTTTT. It is translated as CASRSGDSFTPRGEKLFF.

This clonotype has only a few counts. The V and J genes are TRBV18 and TRBJ1-2; 8 bases align to TRBD1. The CDR3 sequence is 15 residues long. Germline V gives CDR1 KGHSH, CDR2 LQKENI. V lost 2 bases, J lost 4 bases, and 6 bases stayed unmatched. In DNA form, the CDR3 reads TGTGCCAGCTCACCAACGACAGGGGTTCTCTATGGCTACACCTTC. Translated, it gives CASSPTTGVLYGYTF.